These 28 T cell receptor beta chains originate from one sample sequenced in a study of regulatory T cells in long-lasting Graves disease. The time point: newly diagnosed GD, antithyroid drugs for less than 3 months. Extracted RNA from PBMCs served as the source of the TCR library. Relying on iRepertoire HTBI primers and Arm-PCR of CDR3 regions, the team built TCR beta libraries. TCRdb reprocessed the multiplex PCR reads with MiXCR, giving one entry per CDR3 protein. The sample holds 350,000 to 550,000 distinct CDR3 sequences; 15% to 20% are singletons and the top ten take 20% to 25%. The data also belong to a second study, concerning T cells in Graves' hyperthyroidism and ophthalmopathy.

Sequencing used peripheral blood mononuclear cells (PBMCs), obtained at new diagnosis, from a patient treated with antithyroid drugs. All receptors derive from a young woman with Graves disease.

On this clonotype itself: A much larger clone lies a single base off, so this may be a read error. This sequence joins TRBV7-2 and TRBJ1-5, with D hard to call. Trimming took off 1 base at V and 0 bases at J, with 4 bases between the two ends. The CDR3 has 14 amino acids. Per germline, CDR1 SGHTA and CDR2 FQGNSA. For the CDR3, the DNA is TGTGCCAGCAGCTTAGAGTATAGCAATCAGCCCCAGCATTTT. As protein: CASSLEYSNQPQHF.

In its sample, this clonotype was seen a few times. The chain carries TRBV15 and TRBJ2-5; D is unclear. CDR1 is LNHNV and CDR2 is YYDKDF in the germline V gene (reference sequence). This CDR3 has 12 amino acids. Trimming pared 4 bases from V and 3 bases from J, leaving 6 bases between. The CDR3 region is CATSIQKETQYF. As DNA, the CDR3 is TGTGCCACCAGCATACAAAAAGAGACCCAGTACTTC. The variable domain in full, with the rest retrieved from reference TRBV15 and TRBJ2-5, is DAMVIQNPRYQVTQFGKPVTLSCSQTLNHNVMYWYQQKSSQAPKLLFHYYDKDFNNEADTPDNFQSRRPNTSFCFLDIRSPGLGDTAMYLCATSIQKETQYFGPGTRLLVL.

This clonotype was seen just once. The J gene is TRBJ1-5, the V gene TRBV30; TRBD1 matches at 7 bases. Germline V gene data show CDR1 as GTSNPN and CDR2 as SVGIG (reference sequence). The CDR3 spans 12 residues. V was clipped by 5 bases and J by 9 bases; unmatched bases: 7. The CDR3 nucleotides are TGTGCCTGGGGACAGGCGATGGGGCCCCAGCATTTT. It specifies CAWGQAMGPQHF.

The chain recombines TRBV20-1 with TRBJ2-7; D is perhaps TRBD2 (5 bases). The CDR3 is 14 residues long. Germline CDR1 is DFQATT and CDR2 is SNEGSKA (reference sequence). Trimming cost V 0 bases and J 2 bases, with 11 bases left between them. DNA of the CDR3: TGCAGTGCTAGAGAGATGGACTGGGCCTACGAGCAGTACTTC. It yields the protein CSAREMDWAYEQYF.

The rearrangement links TRBV5-1 to TRBJ1-6, with 12 bases matching TRBD1. V shed 4 bases and J 7 bases; nucleotides not matched to a gene: 6. Germline CDR1 is SGHRS and CDR2 is YFSETQ. This CDR3 is built from 16 residues. CDR3 DNA sequence: TGCGCCAGCAGCCCGGGACAGGGGGCTGGGAATTCACCCCTCCACTTT. Residues: CASSPGQGAGNSPLHF.

This clonotype has just a few counts. The V and J genes are TRBV6-5 and TRBJ2-1; 9 bases line up with TRBD2. Trimming at V came to 2 bases and at J to 3 bases, leaving 8 bases not matched to a gene. Germline V CDR1 and CDR2: MNHEY, SVGAGI. The CDR3 totals 17 residues. The CDR3 here is CASSYPAGGALYNEQFF. The DNA of the CDR3 is TGTGCCAGCAGTTACCCGGCGGGGGGGGCGCTCTACAATGAGCAGTTCTTC.

This clonotype turned up a few times. The CDR3 protein is CSAREIGGGTQHF. As DNA, the CDR3 is TGCAGTGCTAGAGAGATAGGGGGAGGGACCCAGCATTTT. V is TRBV20-1 and J is TRBJ1-5, with a weak D call TRBD1 (6 bases). The CDR3 runs to 13 residues. The germline gives CDR1 DFQATT, CDR2 SNEGSKA (reference sequence). V was clipped by 0 bases and J by 11 bases, with 14 bases between them.

This clonotype occurred many times. The rearrangement joins TRBV6-1 to TRBJ2-7; D assignment may be TRBD1 or TRBD2 (5 bases each). The CDR3 runs 13 residues. The V end lost 6 bases, the J end lost 6 bases, and 15 bases lay between the germline ends. Germline assignment: CDR1 MNHNS and CDR2 SASEGT. The CDR3 DNA reads TGTGCCAGCAGGACCGGGACGAAGGGCGAGCAGTACTTC. As protein: CASRTGTKGEQYF.

This clonotype was recorded many times. The chain employs TRBV5-1 and TRBJ2-7; D may be TRBD1 (5 bases). This CDR3 has 15 amino acids. The germline V gene encodes CDR1 SGHRS and CDR2 YFSETQ. Trimming cost V 5 bases and J 3 bases, with 18 bases left between them. The CDR3 nucleotides read TGCGCCAGCAGTTTGACAGCTACTAATGGCTACGAGCAGTACTTC. Translation: CASSLTATNGYEQYF.

In regard to this clonotype: One end of the junction varies from germline; a read error may be responsible. The chain uses TRBV25-1 and TRBJ2-7; no firm D call. The CDR3 covers 15 residues. From germline, CDR1 is MGHDK and CDR2 SYGVNS. CDR3 loop: CANSESTVLDYEQYF. The CDR3 DNA reads TGTGCCAACAGTGAATCAACGGTTCTAGACTACGAGCAGTACTTC.

The genes are TRBV7-2 and TRBJ1-5, with D maybe TRBD1 (6 bases). The germline CDR1 and CDR2 sequences are SGHTA and FQGNSA. The CDR3 consists of 15 residues. The V end lost 5 bases, the J end lost 0 bases, and 11 bases lay between the germline ends. This chain's CDR3 is CASSRTANSNQPQHF. The CDR3 DNA follows: TGTGCCAGCAGCCGGACAGCAAATAGCAATCAGCCCCAGCATTTT.

The chain is built from TRBV15 and TRBJ1-3, with unresolved D. Germline loops: CDR1 LNHNV, CDR2 YYDKDF (reference sequence). Trimming took off 0 bases at V and 2 bases at J, with 5 bases between the two ends. The CDR3 consists of 14 residues. The chain's CDR3 is CATSRDGPGNTIYF. CDR3 in DNA: TGTGCCACCAGCAGAGATGGTCCTGGAAACACCATATATTTT.

The V and J genes are TRBV20-1 and TRBJ2-3; 11 bases agree with TRBD2. The CDR3 has 13 amino acids. CDR1 and CDR2 (germline): DFQATT, SNEGSKA (reference sequence). The CDR3 spells CSVSGRGTDTQYF. In nucleotides, the CDR3 is TGCAGCGTTAGCGGGAGGGGCACAGATACGCAGTATTTT.

On this clonotype itself: A single base is all that separates this from a far larger clone, so a read error is likely. The CDR3 DNA sequence: TGTGCCAGCAGCGTGACTAGCGGGGTGCCGGAGCAGTCCTTC. Encoded protein: CASSVTSGVPEQSF. The chain is built from TRBV7-8 and TRBJ2-4; 11 bases map to TRBD2. Germline V CDR1 and CDR2: SGHVS, FQNEAQ. The CDR3 contains 14 residues.

This clonotype has just a few counts. A much larger clone differs from this one at a single base, so this may be a read error. The J gene is TRBJ1-1, the V gene TRBV2; tentatively, D is TRBD1 (5 bases). CDR3 length: 16 residues. Germline CDR1 reads SNHLY; CDR2 reads FYNNEI. The CDR3 region has the DNA TGTGCCAGCAGCCACAAAATAGACAGTATGAACACTGAAGCTTCCTTT. Protein product: CASSHKIDSMNTEASF.

On this clonotype itself: A much larger clone is a single base away; this may be a read error. This chain joins TRBV11-2 and TRBJ1-4; D gene ambiguous. The CDR3 has 19 residues. The V gene's germline CDR1 is SGHAT and CDR2 FQNNGV. V was trimmed by 5 bases and J by 3 bases, leaving 25 bases between them. The CDR3 bases are TGTGCCAGCAGCCCCCCCCGGGCAGGCCCGGCTGCAGCTAATGAAAAACTGTTTTTT. This encodes CASSPPRAGPAAANEKLFF.

This clonotype was detected only a few times. This chain uses TRBV3-1 with TRBJ2-7; D possibly corresponds to TRBD2 (5 bases). The CDR3 is made up of 14 amino acids. Trimming removed 0 bases at V and 3 bases at J, with 9 bases between. Germline values: CDR1 LGHDT, CDR2 YNNKEL (reference sequence). This CDR3 is CASSQEAGYYEQYF. As DNA, the CDR3 is TGTGCCAGCAGCCAAGAGGCGGGTTACTACGAGCAGTACTTC.

This clonotype was seen many times. The rearrangement joins TRBV3-1 to TRBJ1-4; D not certain. Trimming removed 1 base from V and 6 bases from J, with 12 bases in between. Germline V gene sequence: CDR1 LGHDT, CDR2 YNNKEL (reference sequence). CDR3 length equals 15 residues. This chain's CDR3 is CASSQVDGRYEKLFF. The CDR3 region has the DNA TGTGCCAGCAGCCAAGTCGACGGACGCTATGAAAAACTGTTTTTT.

This clonotype occurred many times. V and J are TRBV2 and TRBJ2-7, with TRBD2 identical over 11 bases. The CDR3 is made up of 15 amino acids. Looked up from germline, CDR1 is SNHLY and CDR2 is FYNNEI. The trim removed 6 bases at V and 6 bases at J, leaving 10 bases unmatched. The CDR3 DNA follows: TGTGCCAGCAGCCGTTCACTAGCGGGAGTAGGCGAGCAGTACTTC. Encoded protein: CASSRSLAGVGEQYF.

The sample holds a few counts of this clonotype. The chain couples TRBV6-1 to TRBJ2-7, with 8 bases lining up with TRBD1. The CDR3 runs 13 residues. Trimming removed 11 bases from V and 1 base from J; junction bases left unmatched: 7. Germline assignment: CDR1 MNHNS and CDR2 SASEGT. CDR3 coding DNA: TGTGCCGTCCAGGGGGCGCTTTCCTACGAGCAGTACTTC. It encodes CAVQGALSYEQYF.

In this sample, this clonotype turned up many times. This chain connects TRBV28 to TRBJ2-7; no firm D call. This CDR3 contains 15 residues. Between the trimmed V and J ends, which lost 3 bases and 3 bases, there was a span of 15 bases. The V gene's germline CDR1 is MDHEN and CDR2 SYDVKM. The CDR3 bases are TGTGCCAGCAGTTTGACAAGAGGTCACCTCTACGAGCAGTACTTC. It translates to CASSLTRGHLYEQYF.

Turning to this clonotype: A much larger clonotype is one base distant, so this may be a read error. The V gene is TRBV28, the J gene TRBJ1-1; D gene unclear. This CDR3 has 16 residues. CDR1 is MDHEN, CDR2 SYDVKM, per germline. CDR3 nucleotides: TGTGCCGGCAGCCTCCTCACGGGAGTTTTGAACACTGAAGCTTTCTTT. Encoded protein: CAGSLLTGVLNTEAFF.

This clonotype was seen many times. This chain links TRBV7-8 with TRBJ2-1; 8 bases are a match to TRBD1. V lost 5 bases and J lost 7; bases outside the gene matches: 13. Looked up from germline, CDR1 is SGHVS and CDR2 is FQNEAQ. The CDR3 length is 16 residues. The CDR3 nucleotides read TGTGCCAGCAGCAGCCGGCGACAGGGGCGAAGAAATGAGCAGTTCTTC. Translated: CASSSRRQGRRNEQFF.

The V gene is TRBV6-1, the J gene TRBJ2-5; a possible D gene is TRBD2 (5 bases). The germline gives CDR1 MNHNS, CDR2 SASEGT. With 5 bases removed from V and 5 bases from J, the gap between germline ends came to 15 bases. CDR3 length: 14 amino acids. CDR3 coding DNA: TGTGCCAGCAGTCTAGGGTCCCCGGGGGAGACCCAGTACTTC. Translation gives CASSLGSPGETQYF.

This clonotype was found many times. CDR3 sequence reads: CASTEDRGNYEQYF. The CDR3, as DNA: TGTGCCAGCACCGAGGACAGGGGAAACTACGAGCAGTACTTC. This rearrangement joins TRBV2 to TRBJ2-7, with 9 bases fitting TRBD1. The CDR3 has 14 amino acids. CDR1 and CDR2 (germline): SNHLY, FYNNEI. Trimming took 7 bases from V and 3 from J; bases not matched to a gene: 7.

This clonotype has at least ten counts. The chain carries TRBV20-1 and TRBJ2-2; D uncertain. V was clipped by 3 bases and J by 0 bases, with 11 bases between them. Germline V gives CDR1 DFQATT, CDR2 SNEGSKA (reference sequence). This CDR3 has 15 residues. CDR3 in amino acids: CSASLRAANTGELFF. The DNA of the CDR3 is TGCAGTGCTAGTTTACGCGCAGCGAACACCGGGGAGCTGTTTTTT.

This sequence joins TRBV28 and TRBJ2-5, with D hard to call. CDR1 MDHEN and CDR2 SYDVKM come from the germline V gene. The CDR3 consists of 14 residues. Trimming cost V 5 bases and J 5 bases, with 15 bases left between them. This CDR3 is CASSKPPYLETQYF. DNA of the CDR3: TGTGCCAGCAGTAAACCTCCCTACTTGGAGACCCAGTACTTC.

This clonotype has just a few counts. The chain links TRBV10-3 to TRBJ1-5, with 7 bases that match TRBD1. The V gene end was trimmed by 0 bases and the J gene end by 3 bases; junction bases not matched to a gene: 8. From germline, CDR1 is ENHRY and CDR2 SYGVKD. The CDR3 totals 17 residues. CDR3 DNA sequence: TGTGCCATCAGTGAGTCTAGGGTCAGGGGGTCCAATCAGCCCCAGCATTTT. Protein sequence: CAISESRVRGSNQPQHF.